The rows below give T cell receptor beta chains drawn from one sample of a study of neurological immune-mediated disorders. Using its own MiXCR run on the 5' RACE reads, TCRdb lists one record per CDR3 protein. The sample lists tens of thousands of distinct CDR3 sequences, about 7% occurring once. The source material was PBMCs. The receptors were sampled from a woman aged 40 to 55 in good health. Both conserved end residues are part of each CDR3. The D gene is left open where the match is weak. Not all rows give a size; the values are once, few, many and, for expanded clones, a class.

TRBJ1-1 TRBV29-1 . many TGCAGCGTCCGACGTAACACTGAAGCTTTCTTT CSVRRNTEAFF
TRBJ2-1 TRBV5-1 TRBD2 many TGCGCCAGCAGCCTTATAGCGGGGGTGAGCTACAATGAGCAGTTCTTC CASSLIAGVSYNEQFF
TRBJ1-1 TRBV9 . many TGTGCCAGCAGCGTCGGGGACTATGCTGAAGCTTTCTTT CASSVGDYAEAFF
TRBJ1-6 TRBV4-1 . many TGCGCCAGCAGCCAAGAACCGGGAGTTAATTCACCCCTCCACTTT CASSQEPGVNSPLHF
TRBJ2-2 TRBV20-1 . many TGCAGTGCTAGAGCCCCAGGGTCGAACACCGGGGAGCTGTTTTTT CSARAPGSNTGELFF
TRBJ2-1 TRBV28 . many TGTGCCAGCAGTCGATCCTGGCTCACGGGATCCTACAATGAGCAGTTCTTC CASSRSWLTGSYNEQFF
TRBJ1-5 TRBV2 . many TGTGCCAGCATACTGGACAGAAATCAGCCCCAGCATTTT CASILDRNQPQHF
TRBJ1-1 TRBV10-2 . many TGCGCCAGCAGGGCCGGGACCCTGAACACTGAAGCTTTCTTT CASRAGTLNTEAFF
TRBJ2-7 TRBV10-3 . many TGTGCCATCAGTGAGTCGGGTTACGAGCAGTACTTC CAISESGYEQYF
TRBJ2-2 TRBV5-1 . many TGCGCCAGCAGCCCGGACGGATACACCGGGGAGCTGTTTTTT CASSPDGYTGELFF
TRBJ1-1 TRBV7-9 TRBD1 many TGTGCCAGCAGCTCACCGGAGGACAGGGGAAACACTGAAGCTTTCTTT CASSSPEDRGNTEAFF
TRBJ1-1 TRBV20-1 TRBD1 many TGCAGTGCTAGAGGGGACAGGGTCCCTGAAGCTTTCTTT CSARGDRVPEAFF
TRBJ2-3 TRBV9 TRBD1 many TGTGCCAGCAGCCATAACAGGGGGCAGGGGACCACAGATACGCAGTATTTT CASSHNRGQGTTDTQYF
TRBJ2-6 TRBV27 TRBD2 few TGTGCCAGCAGCTGGGGGGGCTCTGGGGCCAACGTCCTGACTTTC CASSWGGSGANVLTF
TRBJ2-1 TRBV7-7 . many TGTGCTAGCAGCTTAAACCGCAGGGATGAGCAGTTCTTC CASSLNRRDEQFF
TRBJ1-1 TRBV7-8 . many TGTGCCAGCAGCTTATGGGACTTCGGGGGCACTGAAGCTTTCTTT CASSLWDFGGTEAFF
TRBJ2-5 TRBV4-1 . many TGCGCCAGCAGCCAAGATCACTCACAAGAGACCCAGTACTTC CASSQDHSQETQYF
TRBJ2-3 TRBV28 TRBD2 many TGTGCCAGCAGTTCCCAGACTAGCGGGAGTAAAGATACGCAGTATTTT CASSSQTSGSKDTQYF
TRBJ1-2 TRBV12-3/TRBV12-4 . many TGTGCCAGCAGTGGAGGGAGCTATGGCTACACCTTC CASSGGSYGYTF
TRBJ1-2 TRBV2 . many TGTGCCAGCAGTGAAACCGGGACCGCAGGTTACAGCTACACCTTC CASSETGTAGYSYTF
TRBJ1-2 TRBV5-5 . many TGTGCCAGCAGCTTGGCCCCCGGGGACTATGGCTACACCTTC CASSLAPGDYGYTF
TRBJ2-2 TRBV5-5 TRBD2 many TGTGCCAGCAGCTTGGGAGCTAGCGGGGGGGCTCTAACCGGGGAGCTGTTTTTT CASSLGASGGALTGELFF
TRBJ2-7 TRBV9 TRBD2 many TGTGCCAGCAGCGTTAGTCTAGCGGGTACCTACGAGCAGTACTTC CASSVSLAGTYEQYF
TRBJ1-6 TRBV20-1 . many TGCAGTGCTAGAGATGGTGGGGGAAATTCACCCCTCCACTTT CSARDGGGNSPLHF
TRBJ2-3 TRBV12-3/TRBV12-4 TRBD2 many TGTGCCAGCAGTATAGTAGCGGGATTGACAGATACGCAGTATTTT CASSIVAGLTDTQYF
TRBJ2-7 TRBV20-1 TRBD2 many TGCAGTGCGACAACCGGGGCTAGCGGGAGGGCCCCGCAAAACGAGCAGTACTTC CSATTGASGRAPQNEQYF
TRBJ2-7 TRBV20-1 TRBD2 many TGCAGTGCTAGAAAACGGGAGGAGATCTACGAGCAGTACTTC CSARKREEIYEQYF
TRBJ2-5 TRBV6-6 TRBD1 many TGTGCCAGCAGTTATGGGACAGAGGTAGAGACCCAGTACTTC CASSYGTEVETQYF
TRBJ2-2 TRBV11-1 TRBD2 many TGTGCCAGCAGCCTAGAGGGACTAGCGGAGAACACCGGGGAGCTGTTTTTT CASSLEGLAENTGELFF
TRBJ2-1 TRBV6-1 TRBD2 many TGTGCCAGCAGTAGACTAGCGGGAGCCAATGAGCAGTTCTTC CASSRLAGANEQFF
TRBJ2-5 TRBV20-1 TRBD2 many TGCAGTGTGAGAGGGGATAGCGGGAGTCTCCCCCAATACTTC CSVRGDSGSLPQYF
TRBJ2-7 TRBV5-1 . many TGCGCCAGCAGCTGGGCAATGGGGCAAGAGCAGTACTTC CASSWAMGQEQYF
TRBJ2-1 TRBV7-8 . many TGTGCCAGCAGCCCAACAACGACTAGAATCTCCTACAATGAGCAGTTCTTC CASSPTTTRISYNEQFF
TRBJ1-1 TRBV29-1 . many TGCAGCGTTGAAGTATTTGGGCAGCGAGGGAACACTGAAGCTTTCTTT CSVEVFGQRGNTEAFF
TRBJ2-3 TRBV12-3/TRBV12-4 . many TGTGCCAGCAGTCCGAACGTCGGGGGTAGCACAGATACGCAGTATTTT CASSPNVGGSTDTQYF
TRBJ2-5 TRBV9 . many TGTGCCAGCAGCTACTCCGAGACCCAGTACTTC CASSYSETQYF
TRBJ2-7 TRBV10-3 . many TGTGCCATCAGTGAGTCTATCGTGGAATACGAGCAGTACTTC CAISESIVEYEQYF
TRBJ2-7 TRBV5-1 TRBD1 many TGCGCCAGCAGCCTGACAGGGTCCTACGAGCAGTACTTC CASSLTGSYEQYF
TRBJ2-1 TRBV5-1 . many TGCGCCAGCAGCTTGGTGGGGGATCCCTACAATGAGCAGTTCTTC CASSLVGDPYNEQFF
TRBJ2-2 TRBV20-1 . many TGCAGTGCTAGAGATTGGGGGCGCGGGAACACCGGGGAGCTGTTTTTT CSARDWGRGNTGELFF
TRBJ1-5 TRBV12-3/TRBV12-4 . many TGTGCCAGCACTCACAGGGACAATCAGCCCCAGCATTTT CASTHRDNQPQHF
TRBJ1-1 TRBV7-9 . many TGTGCCAGCTCTAAGCCGAACACTGAAGCTTTCTTT CASSKPNTEAFF
TRBJ1-5 TRBV6-5 . many TGTGCCAGCCAAAAGGGAAATCAGCCCCAGCATTTT CASQKGNQPQHF
TRBJ2-7 TRBV3-1 . many TGTGCCAGCAGCCAAGGTGAAGGATCCCTGGCCTACGAGCAGTACTTC CASSQGEGSLAYEQYF
TRBJ1-5 TRBV12-3/TRBV12-4 . many TGTGCCAGCAGTTTAGTGGGGGGTTCCCAGCATTTT CASSLVGGSQHF
TRBJ2-2 TRBV5-1 . . TGCGCCAGCAGCCAGGCAGGAGGGGCCGGGGAGCTGTTTTTT CASSQAGGAGELFF
TRBJ2-7 TRBV29-1 . many TGCAGCGTTGAAGTAGTCGGGGAGCAGTACTTC CSVEVVGEQYF
TRBJ2-3 TRBV3-1 TRBD2 many TGTGCCAGCAGCCGAGGGACTAGAAACACAGATACGCAGTATTTT CASSRGTRNTDTQYF
TRBJ1-2 TRBV12-3/TRBV12-4 TRBD1 many TGTGCCAGCAGTTCGACAGGGAACGACGATGGCTACACCTTC CASSSTGNDDGYTF
TRBJ2-7 TRBV10-3 . once TGTGCCATTAGTGATCCCTGGGGCCCCCACATGGAAGAGCAGTACTTC CAISDPWGPHMEEQYF
TRBJ2-6 TRBV7-2 . many TGTGCCAGCAGCTTAAGAGGGGTCGGGGCCAACGTCCTGACTTTC CASSLRGVGANVLTF
TRBJ2-1 TRBV12-3/TRBV12-4 . many TGTGCCAGCAGTTTTCGTAGCGAGGGAAATGAGCAGTTCTTC CASSFRSEGNEQFF
TRBJ1-1 TRBV3-1 TRBD1 many TGTGCCAGCAGCCAAGGGACAGGGGGCGCAGGCACTGAAGCTTTCTTT CASSQGTGGAGTEAFF
TRBJ2-1 TRBV2 . many TGTGCCAGCGATCCAGGGGTCTCCTACAATGAGCAGTTCTTC CASDPGVSYNEQFF
TRBJ2-7 TRBV24-1 TRBD1 many TGTGCCACCAGTGATTCGAGGACAGGGAGCGTCTACGAGCAGTACTTC CATSDSRTGSVYEQYF